This T cell receptor (beta chain) was identified during a study of blood T cell repertoires in COVID-19. V lost 6 bases and J 10 bases, leaving 15 bases between the germline ends. The CDR3 consists of 11 residues. CDR1 is SQVTM and CDR2 is ANQGSEA in the germline V gene. Only in-frame clones appear in the TCRdb table, and some are missing; sequencing was by immunoSEQ multiplex PCR. The sample contains about 320,000 clones, approximately 89% of which appear only once. The receptor was derived from a woman in her 30s with COVID-19, enrolled during active disease. Sequenced sample: peripheral blood. V gene TRBV29-1 combines with J gene TRBJ1-1; D is unresolved. CDR3 in DNA: TGCAGCGTCCCGGGCCGCCGGGGAGCTTTCTTT. The encoded protein is CSVPGRRGAFF.